Each of the 27 T cell receptor beta chains below was sequenced from the same sample in a study of blood T cell repertoires in COVID-19. TCRdb keeps only in-frame clones here, not all; method: immunoSEQ multiplex PCR. The data contain roughly 150,000 clones, more than 75% of them singletons. What was sequenced was peripheral blood. The receptors stem from an elderly woman with COVID-19, enrolled during active disease.

The CDR3 DNA reads as TGTGCCAGCAGCCAAGAAGGACAGCTCACAGATACGCAGTATTTT. Residues: CASSQEGQLTDTQYF. The chain uses TRBV4-2 and TRBJ2-3, with a possible D match to TRBD1 (6 bases). The CDR3 spans 15 residues. Trimming pared 0 bases from V and 2 bases from J, leaving 9 bases between. CDR1 and CDR2 from the germline V gene are LGHNA and YNFKEQ.

This clone was picked up many times. This sequence joins TRBV4-1 and TRBJ2-7; no definite D call. Germline CDR1 MGHRA, CDR2 YSYEKL. The CDR3 has 17 residues. The V and J ends lost 3 bases and 4 bases respectively, with 22 bases between them. The CDR3 DNA follows: TGCGCCAGCAGCCACCCCCCAGGCCCCCGTAGTGGTTACGAGCAGTACTTC. It encodes CASSHPPGPRSGYEQYF.

The gene calls are TRBV11-2 and TRBJ2-1; TRBD1 matches 7 bases. This CDR3 has 13 residues. After removal of 5 bases from V and 7 bases from J, the junction contained 5 bases not matched to a gene. The germline gives CDR1 SGHAT, CDR2 FQNNGV. The CDR3 DNA reads TGTGCCAGCAGCAGACAGGGAAGGAATGAGCAGTTCTTC. Translated: CASSRQGRNEQFF.

CDR3 amino acids: CASSPTGLENSPLHF. In DNA form, the CDR3 reads TGTGCCAGCTCACCTACCGGACTGGAGAATTCACCCCTCCACTTT. The gene calls are TRBV18 and TRBJ1-6; D call uncertain. The germline V and J ends were trimmed by 3 bases and 7 bases, with 13 bases remaining between them. The CDR3 has 15 amino acids. CDR1 and CDR2 (germline): KGHSH, LQKENI.

The chain recombines TRBV6-4 with TRBJ2-2, with 7 bases matching TRBD2. Germline V CDR1 and CDR2: MRHNA, SNTAGT. The V and J ends lost 6 bases and 2 bases, in that order; junction bases with no gene match: 3. The CDR3 runs to 14 residues. The CDR3 loop reads CASRLATNTGELFF. For the CDR3, the DNA is TGTGCCAGCAGACTAGCGACAAACACCGGGGAGCTGTTTTTT.

The chain couples TRBV6-5 to TRBJ2-3, with D possibly matching TRBD2 (7 bases). CDR3 length equals 13 residues. Trimming took off 6 bases at V and 3 bases at J, with 10 bases between the two ends. Germline CDR1 and CDR2: MNHEY and SVGAGI. The CDR3 DNA is TGTGCCAGCAGAAGGGGGGGGACAGATACGCAGTATTTT. Protein product: CASRRGGTDTQYF.

The genes are TRBV19 and TRBJ1-1; tentatively, D is TRBD1 (5 bases). In germline, CDR1 is LNHDA, CDR2 SQIVND (reference sequence). CDR3 length: 17 residues. Trimming removed 5 bases from V and 1 base from J, with 20 bases in between. CDR3 bases: TGTGCCAGTAGTCCCTCGTCAGGGAGGAGAAGGAACACTGAAGCTTTCTTT. Protein: CASSPSSGRRRNTEAFF.

The V and J genes are TRBV7-6 and TRBJ1-5; D remains ambiguous. The ends were cut back, 4 bases at V and 9 bases at J, with 7 bases in the middle. CDR1 and CDR2 (germline): SGHVS, FNYEAQ. The CDR3 is made up of 11 amino acids. CDR3 nucleotides: TGTGCCAGCAGCTCTGGAGGGCCCCAGCATTTT. Amino acids: CASSSGGPQHF.

The chain uses TRBV9 and TRBJ1-3; D call uncertain. Trimming removed 3 bases from V and 1 base from J, with 14 bases in between. Germline V gene data show CDR1 as SGDLS and CDR2 as YYNGEE. The CDR3 has 16 residues. CDR3 residues: CASSASNQISGNTIYF. In DNA form, the CDR3 reads TGTGCCAGCAGCGCCTCAAATCAGATATCTGGAAACACCATATATTTT.

The genes are TRBV24-1 and TRBJ1-1; D perhaps matches TRBD1 (5 bases). V was cut by 4 bases and J by 1 base, with 12 bases left in between. CDR3 length: 15 residues. Germline V gene data show CDR1 as KGHDR and CDR2 as SFDVKD. CDR3 nucleotide sequence: TGTGCCACCAGTGACGGTGGTCAGGGGAACACTGAAGCTTTCTTT. It specifies CATSDGGQGNTEAFF.

Written as DNA, the CDR3 is TGTGCCAGCAGCTCGCCGGGACTAGCGGGCATTGAGCAGTTCTTC. It yields the protein CASSSPGLAGIEQFF. The chain has TRBV7-8 and TRBJ2-1; 12 bases agree with TRBD2. CDR1 SGHVS and CDR2 FQNEAQ come from the germline V gene. V lost 4 bases, J lost 9 bases, and 7 bases stayed unmatched. The CDR3 loop spans 15 amino acids.

The CDR3 here is CASSLMGQSSYNEQFF. CDR3 in DNA: TGTGCCAGCAGCTTAATGGGCCAGAGCTCCTACAATGAGCAGTTCTTC. The J gene is TRBJ2-1, the V gene TRBV7-6; unclear D gene. V was cut by 2 bases and J by 0 bases, with 11 bases left in between. Germline V gene sequence: CDR1 SGHVS, CDR2 FNYEAQ. There are 16 residues in the CDR3. The variable domain in full, with the rest retrieved from reference TRBV7-6 and TRBJ2-1, is GAGVSQSPRYKVTKRGQDVALRCDPISGHVSLYWYRQALGQGPEFLTYFNYEAQQDKSGLPNDRFSAERPEGSISTLTIQRTEQRDSAMYRCASSLMGQSSYNEQFFGPGTRLTVL.

In DNA form, the CDR3 reads TGTGCCAGCAGCTTGGTGGCCAGCGGGAGTATGGACGAGCAGTACTTC. It translates to CASSLVASGSMDEQYF. This chain joins TRBV5-5 and TRBJ2-7; TRBD2 agrees at 8 bases. From germline, CDR1 is SGHKS and CDR2 YYEKEE (reference sequence). V gave up 0 bases and J gave up 5 bases; unmatched junction bases: 10. The CDR3 contains 16 residues.

V usage is TRBV24-1 and J usage is TRBJ1-4; TRBD1 matches at 11 bases. Germline V gene data show CDR1 as KGHDR and CDR2 as SFDVKD. This CDR3 comprises 16 residues. The ends lost 11 bases at V and 7 bases at J; junction bases unmatched: 14. The CDR3 loop reads CAMQDRGLNLPEKLFF. The CDR3 region has the DNA TGTGCCATGCAGGACAGGGGGCTTAATTTACCTGAAAAACTGTTTTTT.

CDR3 sequence: CASSIGQGTGELFF. As DNA, the CDR3 is TGTGCCAGTAGTATAGGACAGGGGACCGGGGAGCTGTTTTTT. The V call is TRBV19, the J call TRBJ2-2; 8 nucleotides agree with TRBD1. CDR3 length: 14 residues. V gave up 1 base and J gave up 5 bases; unmatched junction bases: 0. CDR1 and CDR2 (germline): LNHDA, SQIVND (reference sequence).

The table lists this clone with a count of one. The CDR3: CASSLQQGNYGYTF. In nucleotides, the CDR3 is TGTGCCAGCAGTTTACAACAGGGTAACTATGGCTACACCTTC. The V call is TRBV28, the J call TRBJ1-2, with a tentative D call TRBD1 (6 bases). The CDR3 totals 14 residues. Germline V gene sequence: CDR1 MDHEN, CDR2 SYDVKM. V was pared by 2 bases and J by 1 base, with 8 bases between.

This chain joins TRBV4-1 and TRBJ2-5, with 13 positions matching TRBD2. V gave up 0 bases and J gave up 9 bases; unmatched junction bases: 4. Germline CDR1 reads MGHRA; CDR2 reads YSYEKL. This CDR3 region has 15 residues. The CDR3 is CASSQDELAGGAQYF. The DNA for the CDR3 is TGCGCCAGCAGCCAAGATGAACTAGCGGGGGGGGCCCAGTACTTC.

This rearrangement joins TRBV5-1 to TRBJ2-6, with TRBD1 as a possible D gene (5 bases). CDR1 and CDR2 from the germline V gene are SGHRS and YFSETQ. Trimming cost V 4 bases and J 0 bases, with 14 bases left between them. The CDR3 has 17 amino acids. CDR3 coding DNA: TGCGCCAGCAGCCGCAGCAAGGGGAACTCTGGGGCCAACGTCCTGACTTTC. Its protein product is CASSRSKGNSGANVLTF.

The V gene is TRBV19, the J gene TRBJ1-2; D remains unclear. Looked up from germline, CDR1 is LNHDA and CDR2 is SQIVND (reference sequence). V lost 10 bases and J 4 bases, leaving 13 bases between the germline ends. CDR3 length: 12 amino acids. The CDR3 nucleotides read TGTGCCACCAACACAGAACCCTATGGCTACACCTTC. Translated, it gives CATNTEPYGYTF.

The rearrangement joins TRBV6-5 to TRBJ1-2, with 8 bases matching TRBD1. The CDR3 has 15 amino acids. Germline V gene data show CDR1 as MNHEY and CDR2 as SVGAGI. Trimming at V came to 2 bases and at J to 6 bases, leaving 8 bases not matched to a gene. CDR3 region: CASSYLSDRGNGYTF. The CDR3 DNA sequence: TGTGCCAGCAGTTACCTCTCCGACAGGGGAAATGGCTACACCTTC.

Here the CDR3 reads CASSPVAGPYEQYF. The CDR3 DNA reads TGTGCCAGCAGCCCCGTAGCGGGTCCCTACGAGCAGTACTTC. V is TRBV7-9 and J is TRBJ2-7, with 7 bases that match TRBD2. CDR3 length: 14 residues. J was trimmed by 2 bases and V by 5 bases; bases with no gene match: 6. Germline CDR1 and CDR2: SEHNR and FQNEAQ (reference sequence). The whole variable domain, remainder taken from reference TRBV7-9 and TRBJ2-7, is DTGVSQNPRHKITKRGQNVTFRCDPISEHNRLYWYRQTLGQGPEFLTYFQNEAQLEKSRLLSDRFSAERPKGSFSTLEIQRTEQGDSAMYLCASSPVAGPYEQYFGPGTRLTVT.

The chain uses TRBV6-5 and TRBJ1-5; no clear D gene. The V and J ends lost 5 bases and 2 bases respectively, with 10 bases between them. The germline gives CDR1 MNHEY, CDR2 SVGAGI. The CDR3 covers 14 residues. In DNA, the CDR3 is TGTGCCAGCAGTATTTCTACGGGCAATCAGCCCCAGCATTTT. Translated: CASSISTGNQPQHF.

This chain links TRBV7-8 with TRBJ2-7, with 9 nucleotides matching TRBD1. Unmatched junction bases numbered 16, after V lost 0 bases and J lost 4 bases. Germline lookup yields CDR1 SGHVS and CDR2 FQNEAQ. This CDR3 has 19 amino acids. For the CDR3, the DNA is TGTGCCAGCAGCTTAGCGGGTGCGATCGGGACAGGGCATTGGTACGAGCAGTACTTC. This gives the protein CASSLAGAIGTGHWYEQYF.

This clone was detected a few times. The J gene is TRBJ2-6, the V gene TRBV6-4; 11 nucleotides match TRBD1. There are 18 residues in the CDR3. Germline V gives CDR1 MRHNA, CDR2 SNTAGT. J lost 0 bases, V lost 2 bases, and 3 bases had no gene match. CDR3 sequence (DNA): TGTGCCAGCAGTGACGGGACAGGGGGTTTCTCTGGGGCCAACGTCCTGACTTTC. This codes for CASSDGTGGFSGANVLTF.

This chain uses TRBV12-3 or TRBV12-4 with TRBJ2-7, with unresolved D. The CDR3 length is 11 residues. V was pared by 6 bases and J by 2 bases, with 5 bases between. CDR3 residues: CASSVAYEQYF. The CDR3 bases are TGTGCCAGCAGCGTAGCCTACGAGCAGTACTTC.

The chain has TRBV2 and TRBJ1-1, with a weak D call TRBD1 (6 bases). This CDR3 has 18 residues. The ends were cut back, 6 bases at V and 2 bases at J, with 25 bases in the middle. Per the germline V gene, CDR1 is SNHLY and CDR2 is FYNNEI. CDR3 loop: CASRDAKGGGSGNTEAFF. The CDR3 DNA follows: TGTGCCAGCAGGGACGCAAAGGGAGGGGGGTCAGGCAACACTGAAGCTTTCTTT.

This rearrangement joins TRBV28 to TRBJ1-2; 8 positions agree with TRBD1. The CDR3 loop spans 14 amino acids. V was pared by 2 bases and J by 11 bases, with 10 bases of the junction left unmatched. The germline V gene encodes CDR1 MDHEN and CDR2 SYDVKM. CDR3 sequence: CASSLVRTGRGYTF. In nucleotides, the CDR3 is TGTGCCAGCAGTTTAGTGCGGACAGGGAGGGGTTACACCTTC.